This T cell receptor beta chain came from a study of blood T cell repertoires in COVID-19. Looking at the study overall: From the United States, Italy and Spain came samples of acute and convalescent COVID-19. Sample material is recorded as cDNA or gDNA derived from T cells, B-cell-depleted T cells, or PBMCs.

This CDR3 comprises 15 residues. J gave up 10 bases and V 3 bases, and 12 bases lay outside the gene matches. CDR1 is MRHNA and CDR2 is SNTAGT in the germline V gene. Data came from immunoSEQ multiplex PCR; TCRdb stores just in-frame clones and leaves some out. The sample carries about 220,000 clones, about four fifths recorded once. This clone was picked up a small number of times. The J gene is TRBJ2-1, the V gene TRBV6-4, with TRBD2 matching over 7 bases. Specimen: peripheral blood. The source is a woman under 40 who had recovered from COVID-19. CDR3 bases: TGTGCCAGCAGTGAGTCGCTAGCGGTGAACCGAGAGCAGTTCTTC. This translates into CASSESLAVNREQFF.